Described below is a single T cell receptor beta chain sequence and its context. What it binds is unknown. The data derive from a study of Tregs in tolerant kidney transplant recipients. Study outcomes and limitations: Validation in larger populations is needed because few patients were studied. No direct test of biological reproducibility was done here.

Clones were read by immunoSEQ multiplex PCR, and TCRdb kept only the in-frame ones, dropping some. Of some 110,000 clones listed, roughly nine tenths are singletons. Unstimulated Tregs (CD4+CD25+CD127-) and CD4+CD25- non-Tregs were sorted from PBMCs. CDR1 SGHRS and CDR2 YFSETQ come from the germline V gene. The CDR3 covers 14 residues. V lost 3 bases to trimming and J lost 5 bases; unmatched junction nucleotides: 7. This clonotype was sampled from a human donor in good health. The chain has TRBV5-1 and TRBJ2-5; 7 positions agree with TRBD2. What was sequenced was CD4+ T cells from blood. CDR3 sequence: CASSSTSIRETQYF. Written as DNA, the CDR3 is TGCGCCAGCAGCTCGACTAGCATTAGGGAGACCCAGTACTTC. The full variable domain, with the rest looked up from reference TRBV5-1 and TRBJ2-5, is KAGVTQTPRYLIKTRGQQVTLSCSPISGHRSVSWYQQTPGQGLQFLFEYFSETQRNKGNFPGRFSGRQFSNSRSEMNVSTLELGDSALYLCASSSTSIRETQYFGPGTRLLVL.